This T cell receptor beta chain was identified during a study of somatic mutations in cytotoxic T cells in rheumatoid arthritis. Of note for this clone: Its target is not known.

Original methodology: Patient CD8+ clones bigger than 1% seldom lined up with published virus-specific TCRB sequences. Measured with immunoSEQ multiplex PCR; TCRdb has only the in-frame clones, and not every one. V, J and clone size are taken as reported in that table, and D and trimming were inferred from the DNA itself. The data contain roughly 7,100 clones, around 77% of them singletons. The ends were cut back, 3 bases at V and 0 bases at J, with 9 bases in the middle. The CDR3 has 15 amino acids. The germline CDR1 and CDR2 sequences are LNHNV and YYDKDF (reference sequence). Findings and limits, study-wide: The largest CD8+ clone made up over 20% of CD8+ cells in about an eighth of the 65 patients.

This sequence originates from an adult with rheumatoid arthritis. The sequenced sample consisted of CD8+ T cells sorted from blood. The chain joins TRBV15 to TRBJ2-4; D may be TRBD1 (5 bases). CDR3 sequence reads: CATSRDILAKNIQYF. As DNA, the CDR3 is TGTGCCACCAGCAGGGACATCTTAGCCAAAAACATTCAGTACTTC. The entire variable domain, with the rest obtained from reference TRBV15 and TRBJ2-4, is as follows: DAMVIQNPRYQVTQFGKPVTLSCSQTLNHNVMYWYQQKSSQAPKLLFHYYDKDFNNEADTPDNFQSRRPNTSFCFLDIRSPGLGDTAMYLCATSRDILAKNIQYFGAGTRLSVL.